This paragraph covers one TCR beta chain sequence. The antigen is undetermined. The germline V gene has CDR1 SGHTA and CDR2 FQGNSA. Losses at the gene ends were 5 bases for V and 3 bases for J; bases not matched to a gene: 11. CDR3 length: 16 residues. The data originate from a study of T cell responses to AZD1222 COVID-19 vaccine. The study, taken as a whole, reports: Clonal diversity was possibly underestimated, and white British individuals and females predominated among donors. Repertoire sampling happened only post peak T cell response. A reported finding is that nearly half of spike-specific TCRs target unmutated variant regions.

Assay: immunoSEQ multiplex PCR; the TCRdb copy retains only in-frame clones and omits some. The table lists under 110,000 clones, about 90% of them singletons. This clonotype originated in an adult who received the AZD1222 COVID-19 vaccine. The chain joins TRBV7-2 to TRBJ2-3, with 7 bases fitting TRBD1. Sequencing was performed on peripheral blood, taken 28 days after the second AZD1222 dose. CDR3 residues: CASSPRTGAGTDTQYF. The CDR3 region has the DNA TGTGCCAGCAGCCCTAGGACAGGCGCTGGGACAGATACGCAGTATTTT. Full variable domain (outside the CDR3, taken from reference TRBV7-2 and TRBJ2-3): GAGVSQSPSNKVTEKGKDVELRCDPISGHTALYWYRQSLGQGLEFLIYFQGNSAPDKSGLPSDRFSAERTGGSVSTLTIQRTQQEDSAVYLCASSPRTGAGTDTQYFGPGTRLTVL.